This T cell receptor (beta chain) was recorded in a study of cytomegalovirus exposure and HLA in healthy donors. As to this clone: The junction differs from germline at one of its ends, possibly a read error.

PCR was performed using 60 Vbeta and 13 Jbeta primers. Profiled with immunoSEQ multiplex PCR; TCRdb holds only in-frame clones, not every one. The sample lists 35,000 to 55,000 clones, about half occurring once. The CDR3 loop spans 13 amino acids. Germline CDR1 and CDR2: SGHTA and FQGNSA. The V call is TRBV7-2, the J call TRBJ2-7, with D unclear. This clonotype was obtained from a man in his sixties in good health and CMV-seronegative. The sequenced sample consisted of PBMCs. The CDR3 here is CASSLGDPSEQYF. Here the CDR3 DNA reads TGTGCAAGCAGCTTAGGTGACCCTAGCGAGCAGTACTTC.